This TCR beta chain was identified during a study of blood T cell repertoires in COVID-19 (dated by TCRdb to about 2020). General notes on the study: The collaborator samples originated in the United States, Italy and Spain and spanned the acute and convalescent phases of COVID-19. The sample metadata nearly always contained a de-identified subject ID, COVID-19 status, age in years and sex. Deeply sampled blood TCRbeta repertoires from subjects exposed to, actively infected with, or recovered from COVID-19 were included in the dataset. Where available, HLA class I and class II types were obtained from metadata supplied by the sample provider rather than from assay-based typing. The material from the prospective study consisted of cDNA or gDNA derived from T cells, B-cell-depleted T cells, or PBMCs. The samples were drawn from two sources: the first 160 participants of the ongoing ImmuneRACE study, and fewer than 1,500 subjects contributed by 6 global collaborators. The repertoires were released in a freely available public database meant as a resource for research on the immune response to SARS-CoV-2.

The CDR1 and CDR2 encoded by the germline V gene (reference sequence) are SEHNR and FQNEAQ. Trimming removed 0 bases from V and 4 bases from J, leaving 12 bases between the germline ends. The CDR3 sequence holds 15 residues, the cysteine and phenylalanine included. The entry retains the CDR3 DNA only, 45 bases that are in frame from base 1. TCRbeta CDR3 regions were amplified from genomic DNA by means of the immunoSEQ Assay, a bias-controlled multiplex PCR. As for the original processing: The number of nucleated cells in each sample was estimated by amplification of reference gene primers within the assay. To quantify the absolute abundance of each unique TCRbeta CDR3 rearrangement, sequence reads were collapsed and filtered. For each sample, productive Simpson clonality was calculated as the square root of Simpson's diversity index over productive rearrangements. TCRdb took this table from immuneACCESS and kept in-frame rearrangements with V and J called. Such tables lack part of the clones; where checked against another copy, unresolved V genes explain under half of the gap, and the rest is unexplained. That table supplies the V and J calls and clone size; D and trimming were determined from the DNA. In all, the sample holds hundreds of thousands of clones, and 85% of those were seen once. Of the sample, 2.5% to 3% is held by the ten largest clones.

Enrolling through a virtual design, the prospective study's participants ranged in age from roughly 18 to 89 years and lived across roughly 24 United States geographic areas. Cohort assignment in the prospective study relied on participant-reported clinical history from a screening survey and a study questionnaire. For ImmuneRACE Cohort 3, a participant was defined as recovered based on two consecutive negative NP/OP PCR tests, clearance by a healthcare professional, or resolution of symptoms. In the prospective study, whole blood, serum and a nasopharyngeal or oropharyngeal swab were collected from each participant by mobile phlebotomists. Prospective study participants could optionally give additional blood draws and questionnaires over an approximately 2-month period. Before DNA extraction, prospective study blood samples were shipped either frozen or at room temperature. What the authors observed across the whole study: How much clinical and demographic metadata was included differed by source and by participant, and the metadata was provided uncurated.

As for this clone: It has no known antigen specificity. Base-call qualities are not available, and no considerably larger clone is one nucleotide away.

The rearrangement combines TRBV7-9 with TRBJ1-1; TRBD1 is perhaps the D gene, given 5 matching bases. The sample comprised PBMCs or T cells enriched from blood (not recorded which). The TCR originated in a woman in her fifties or sixties who had recovered from COVID-19. The DNA sequence reads TGTGCCAGCAGCTTAGCCGGGGGATATGGCACTGAAGCTTTCTTT. Translation gives CASSLAGGYGTEAFF.